This T cell receptor beta chain was retrieved from a study of OX40 agonist ivuxolimab in advanced cancers. Study in general: The study gave patients intravenous ivuxolimab at 0.01 to 10 mg/kg every 2 weeks. The study, taken as a whole, reports: Expanded peripheral T-cell antigen specificity went undetermined.

CDR1 is SGHVS, CDR2 FQNEAQ, per germline. The CDR3 runs 15 residues. Between the trimmed V and J ends, which lost 0 bases and 2 bases, there was a span of 9 bases. People who had autoimmune disease history or systemic immunosuppression were excluded. As to this clone: Its antigen remains unidentified.

Data came from immunoSEQ multiplex PCR; TCRdb stores just in-frame clones and leaves some out. The sample lists 53,000 or so clones, over 70% seen once, with about 0.41% in the top ten. J is TRBJ2-3 and V is TRBV7-8, with D hard to call. The clonotype originates from an adult with an advanced solid tumor such as melanoma, head and neck, liver or kidney cancer. The sequences come from CD4+ or CD8+ T cells sorted from blood, collected in a trial of the OX40 agonist ivuxolimab. In DNA, the CDR3 is TGTGCCAGCAGCTTAGCCCGTCTGTTCACAGATACGCAGTATTTT. Residues: CASSLARLFTDTQYF. The complete variable domain, with remaining parts taken from reference TRBV7-8 and TRBJ2-3, reads GAGVSQSPRYKVAKRGQDVALRCDPISGHVSLFWYQQALGQGPEFLTYFQNEAQLDKSGLPSDRFFAERPEGSVSTLKIQRTQQEDSAVYLCASSLARLFTDTQYFGPGTRLTVL.